The 8 T cell receptor beta chains below all came from one sample that was sequenced in a study of cytomegalovirus exposure and HLA in healthy donors. Vbeta (60) and Jbeta (13) primers were used in the PCR. Measured with immunoSEQ multiplex PCR; TCRdb has only the in-frame clones, and not every one. The sample records about 190,000 clones, roughly four fifths being singletons. The sample taken for sequencing was PBMCs. The receptors come from a woman aged 30 to 39 in good health and CMV-seropositive.

The chain employs TRBV2 and TRBJ1-1; TRBD1 is a possible D gene (6 bases). Deletions cut 1 base from V and 9 bases from J, with 12 bases between. In germline, CDR1 is SNHLY, CDR2 FYNNEI. The CDR3 is 13 amino acids. The CDR3 DNA sequence: TGTGCCAGCAGTGAAGGGAGACAGGCACAAGCTTTCTTT. This codes for CASSEGRQAQAFF. Combining the CDR3 with reference TRBV2 and TRBJ1-1 gives the whole variable domain EPEVTQTPSHQVTQMGQEVILRCVPISNHLYFYWYRQILGQKVEFLVSFYNNEISEKSEIFDDQFSVERPDGSNFTLKIRSTKLEDSAMYFCASSEGRQAQAFFGQGTRLTVV.

A word on this clone: Other DNA sequences within the sample encode an identical CDR3. This rearrangement joins TRBV7-9 to TRBJ2-7; possible D gene TRBD1, 6 bases. This CDR3 spans 13 amino acids. The germline CDR1 and CDR2 sequences are SEHNR and FQNEAQ (reference sequence). Trimming removed 2 bases from V and 3 bases from J, with 8 bases in between. CDR3: CASSLQGNYEQYF. As DNA, the CDR3 is TGTGCCAGCAGCTTACAGGGGAACTACGAGCAGTACTTC.

The chain joins TRBV18 to TRBJ2-4, with D possibly matching TRBD1 (6 bases). The CDR3 has 14 amino acids. Looked up from germline, CDR1 is KGHSH and CDR2 is LQKENI. The V and J ends lost 2 bases and 7 bases respectively, with 12 bases between them. CDR3 protein: CASSPGRGINIQYF. The CDR3 DNA is TGTGCCAGCTCACCAGGCAGGGGTATCAACATTCAGTACTTC.

On this clone: A junction boundary mismatches the germline segment, possibly from a read error. The genes are TRBV18 and TRBJ1-1; 7 bases fit TRBD1. From germline, CDR1 is KGHSH and CDR2 LQKENI. The CDR3 is 16 residues long. CDR3 sequence: CASSPKGPGGNPEAFF. CDR3 in DNA: TGTGCCAGCTCACCAAAGGGGCCAGGGGGGAACCCTGAAGCTTTCTTT.

The V gene is TRBV6-1, the J gene TRBJ1-2; possible D gene TRBD1, 6 bases. Germline CDR1 reads MNHNS; CDR2 reads SASEGT. This CDR3 spans 13 amino acids. V lost 11 bases to trimming and J lost 0 bases, with 13 bases between them. The CDR3 sequence: CARRDTTNYGYTF. CDR3 DNA sequence: TGTGCCCGCCGGGACACCACTAACTATGGCTACACCTTC.

The chain carries TRBV7-6 and TRBJ2-7; D may be TRBD2 (5 bases). The germline V gene has CDR1 SGHVS and CDR2 FNYEAQ. The CDR3 sequence is 16 residues long. V was cut by 1 base and J by 0 bases, with 13 bases left in between. The CDR3 bases are TGTGCCAGCAGCTTAGTTGGAGGTGACACCTCCTACGAGCAGTACTTC. Translated, it gives CASSLVGGDTSYEQYF. Based on the CDR3 plus reference TRBV7-6 and TRBJ2-7, the full variable domain is GAGVSQSPRYKVTKRGQDVALRCDPISGHVSLYWYRQALGQGPEFLTYFNYEAQQDKSGLPNDRFSAERPEGSISTLTIQRTEQRDSAMYRCASSLVGGDTSYEQYFGPGTRLTVT.

The genes are TRBV11-3 and TRBJ2-7, with 14 nucleotides matching TRBD2. The junction had 6 bases not matched to a gene; V was cut back by 5 bases and J by 3 bases. The germline V gene encodes CDR1 SGHNT and CDR2 YENEEA. CDR3 size: 16 residues. CDR3 sequence: CASSLTGTSGGYEQYF. CDR3 nucleotides: TGTGCCAGCAGCCTGACCGGGACTAGCGGGGGCTACGAGCAGTACTTC. Full variable domain (rest looked up from reference TRBV11-3 and TRBJ2-7): EAGVVQSPRYKIIEKKQPVAFWCNPISGHNTLYWYLQNLGQGPELLIRYENEEAVDDSQLPKDRFSAERLKGVDSTLKIQPAELGDSAVYLCASSLTGTSGGYEQYFGPGTRLTVT.

This chain links TRBV19 with TRBJ1-1; D is unresolved. The CDR3 has 16 amino acids. Trimming left V 4 bases short and J 4 bases short, with 19 bases between. Germline lookup yields CDR1 LNHDA and CDR2 SQIVND (reference sequence). DNA of the CDR3: TGTGCCAGTAGTACCGTTTTGGGGAGCTTGAGCACTGAAGCTTTCTTT. Residues: CASSTVLGSLSTEAFF.